These 17 T cell receptor beta chains were all obtained from the same sample, sequenced in a study of blood T cell repertoires in COVID-19. The protocol was immunoSEQ multiplex PCR, while the TCRdb copy is restricted to in-frame clones and leaves out a portion. The repertoire consists of a few hundred thousand clones, with 88% occurring once and the leading ten covering under 4.5%. The material sequenced was peripheral blood. These receptors were obtained from a man aged 60 to 69 who had recovered from COVID-19.

Turning to this clone: Distinct nucleotide sequences in the sample also encode this CDR3. This rearrangement joins TRBV7-2 to TRBJ2-5; 7 bases are shared with TRBD2. The CDR3 is 14 residues long. Germline V CDR1 and CDR2: SGHTA, FQGNSA. The V gene end was trimmed by 1 base and the J gene end by 1 base; junction bases not matched to a gene: 0. CDR3 amino acids: CASSLGGGQETQYF. CDR3 nucleotides: TGTGCCAGCAGCTTAGGCGGGGGCCAAGAGACCCAGTACTTC.

This chain joins TRBV7-9 and TRBJ1-6, with a possible D match to TRBD1 (5 bases). Trimming cost V 4 bases and J 6 bases, with 16 bases left between them. CDR1 and CDR2 from the germline V gene are SEHNR and FQNEAQ (reference sequence). The CDR3 is 16 amino acids. The DNA of the CDR3 is TGTGCCAGCAGCTCGGCTTTGGGGGGATTTAATTCACCCCTCCACTTT. Translated: CASSSALGGFNSPLHF.

The V call is TRBV7-8, the J call TRBJ2-1; tentative D call: TRBD2 (5 bases). Germline V gene data show CDR1 as SGHVS and CDR2 as FQNEAQ. With 3 bases removed from V and 0 bases from J, the gap between germline ends came to 18 bases. The CDR3 sequence is 18 residues long. CDR3 sequence reads: CASSFEARLKSSYNEQFF. Written as DNA, the CDR3 is TGTGCCAGCAGCTTCGAGGCCCGACTAAAAAGCTCCTACAATGAGCAGTTCTTC.

The chain links TRBV12-5 to TRBJ2-7; D might be TRBD2 (5 bases). Germline V lookup: CDR1 LGHNT, CDR2 FRNRAP. This CDR3 comprises 12 residues. Trimming left V 1 base short and J 7 bases short, with 8 bases between. The CDR3 sequence is CASGLERTEQYF. CDR3 nucleotides: TGTGCTAGTGGTTTGGAAAGGACTGAGCAGTACTTC.

This clone has just a few counts. The chain uses TRBV11-2 and TRBJ2-1, with D tentatively TRBD2 (6 bases). From germline, CDR1 is SGHAT and CDR2 FQNNGV. This CDR3 is 17 amino acids long. Deletions cut 1 base from V and 4 bases from J, with 17 bases between. This chain's CDR3 is CASSLGRFAGLYNEQFF. The DNA for the CDR3 is TGTGCCAGCAGCTTAGGACGATTCGCGGGGCTGTACAATGAGCAGTTCTTC.

The chain uses TRBV4-2 and TRBJ2-5; D is possibly TRBD2 (7 bases). Trimming left V 1 base short and J 7 bases short, with 19 bases between. Germline V gene data show CDR1 as LGHNA and CDR2 as YNFKEQ. The CDR3 runs to 16 residues. The CDR3 protein is CASSQVSAGALGTQYF. In DNA, the CDR3 is TGTGCCAGCAGCCAAGTGTCTGCGGGGGCCCTGGGGACCCAGTACTTC.

The chain employs TRBV7-9 and TRBJ1-1; no clear D. CDR3 length: 12 amino acids. V lost 7 bases and J lost 4, with 10 bases in between. The germline V gene has CDR1 SEHNR and CDR2 FQNEAQ (reference sequence). The chain's CDR3 is CASTLFSTEAFF. CDR3 DNA sequence: TGTGCCAGCACCCTATTTTCCACTGAAGCTTTCTTT.

The V gene is TRBV5-1, the J gene TRBJ2-7, with D possibly TRBD1 on 5 matching bases. Germline V gene data show CDR1 as SGHRS and CDR2 as YFSETQ. V dropped 1 base and J dropped 4 bases, with 12 bases sitting between them. The CDR3 sequence is 14 residues long. CDR3 coding DNA: TGCGCCAGCAGCTTGCAGGGCTCACGGTACGAGCAGTACTTC. Translating it yields CASSLQGSRYEQYF.

The chain is built from TRBV9 and TRBJ2-1; 7 bases are a match to TRBD2. The germline V gene has CDR1 SGDLS and CDR2 YYNGEE. The V segment lost 3 bases and the J segment 0 bases; nucleotides outside the gene matches: 3. CDR3 length equals 15 residues. CDR3 sequence reads: CASSGRGSSYNEQFF. DNA for the CDR3: TGTGCCAGCAGCGGACGCGGGAGCTCCTACAATGAGCAGTTCTTC.

The V call is TRBV5-1, the J call TRBJ2-7; 10 bases match TRBD2. J was trimmed by 0 bases and V by 1 base; bases with no gene match: 1. The CDR3 totals 15 residues. Germline V CDR1 and CDR2: SGHRS, YFSETQ. The chain's CDR3 is CASSLTSGASYEQYF. The DNA of the CDR3 is TGCGCCAGCAGCTTGACTAGCGGGGCCTCCTACGAGCAGTACTTC.

J is TRBJ2-5 and V is TRBV19; 9 bases line up with TRBD2. With 6 bases clipped from V and 5 bases from J, the junction kept 10 bases outside the gene matches. CDR1 and CDR2 from the germline V gene are LNHDA and SQIVND (reference sequence). The CDR3 has 15 amino acids. As DNA, the CDR3 is TGTGCCAGTAGGGTAGGCGGGGGGGCCGGGGAGACCCAGTACTTC. Its translation: CASRVGGGAGETQYF. The variable domain in full, with the rest retrieved from reference TRBV19 and TRBJ2-5, is DGGITQSPKYLFRKEGQNVTLSCEQNLNHDAMYWYRQDPGQGLRLIYYSQIVNDFQKGDIAEGYSVSREKKESFPLTVTSAQKNPTAFYLCASRVGGGAGETQYFGPGTRLLVL.

This clone was counted a single time. The genes are TRBV24-1 and TRBJ1-2; no definite D call. The germline V gene has CDR1 KGHDR and CDR2 SFDVKD. The CDR3 is 14 residues long. Deletions cut 7 bases from V and 0 bases from J, with 11 bases between. CDR3 DNA sequence: TGTGCCACCAGCGCCGACACCTCTAACTATGGCTACACCTTC. It is translated as CATSADTSNYGYTF.

The CDR3 DNA reads as TGTGCCAGCAGCGCTACAGGTTCCTTTGGCTACACCTTC. The encoded protein is CASSATGSFGYTF. The rearrangement joins TRBV21-1 to TRBJ1-2; TRBD1 is taken as the D call from the table, unchecked against the DNA. TRBV21-1 has pseudogene status. This CDR3 has 13 amino acids.

This clone was observed many times. The genes are TRBV7-8 and TRBJ1-2; D is unclear. Germline CDR1 is SGHVS and CDR2 is FQNEAQ. Trimming pared 5 bases from V and 3 bases from J, leaving 19 bases between. The CDR3 has 16 residues. The CDR3 coding sequence is TGTGCCAGCAGCGACCGGAGAGTCCCGATGGACTATGGCTACACCTTC. It codes for CASSDRRVPMDYGYTF.

This chain uses TRBV7-7 with TRBJ2-5; D may be TRBD2 (6 bases). V lost 0 bases and J 4 bases, leaving 12 bases between the germline ends. Germline V gene lookup returns CDR1 SSHAT and CDR2 FNYEAQ (reference sequence). The CDR3 runs to 15 residues. CDR3 protein: CASSLAGAGLETQYF. The CDR3 DNA reads as TGTGCCAGCAGCTTAGCGGGAGCGGGTTTAGAGACCCAGTACTTC.

The table lists this clone with a count of one. Germline and junction disagree at one end, which may indicate a read error. This chain links TRBV2 with TRBJ1-1; D unclear. CDR3 length: 12 amino acids. CDR1 is SNHLY, CDR2 FYNNEI, per germline. The CDR3 protein is CASRSPAAVPLF. The CDR3 DNA follows: TGTGCCAGCAGATCGCCGGCGGCGGTCCCCCTTTTT.

The V and J genes are TRBV5-1 and TRBJ2-5, with 9 positions matching TRBD2. CDR1 and CDR2 from the germline V gene are SGHRS and YFSETQ. The junction had 11 bases not matched to a gene; V was cut back by 4 bases and J by 7 bases. There are 15 residues in the CDR3. CDR3 bases: TGCGCCAGCAGCACAGGCGGGGGGGCATATGGGACCCAGTACTTC. This gives the protein CASSTGGGAYGTQYF.